Here is one T cell receptor (beta chain) with its context. What it binds is not known. This sample is part of a study of T cell responses to AZD1222 COVID-19 vaccine. Sequencing was performed with immunoSEQ multiplex PCR; in TCRdb, only in-frame clones are kept and a portion is missing. This table has roughly 140,000 clones, 88% appearing once. Study-wide findings and caveats: Without day 14 samples, only post-peak T cell repertoires were studied.

V was shortened by 6 bases and J by 0 bases, with 12 bases between the two germline ends. Germline V gene data show CDR1 as MDHEN and CDR2 as SYDVKM. This CDR3 region has 14 residues. The chain uses TRBV28 and TRBJ2-7; unclear D gene. This material consisted of peripheral blood, taken on day 0 of MenACWY control vaccination. This TCR came from an adult in good health. This CDR3 reads CASRDGGNSYEQYF. The CDR3 coding sequence is TGTGCCAGCAGGGACGGCGGTAACTCCTACGAGCAGTACTTC.